Presented here are 17 T cell receptor beta chains from one specimen sequenced in a study of cytomegalovirus exposure and HLA in healthy donors. It was with 60 Vbeta and 13 Jbeta primers that the PCR ran. The repertoire was sequenced with immunoSEQ multiplex PCR; TCRdb's copy has only in-frame clones and lacks some. The data contain 200,000 or so clones, roughly four fifths of them singletons. Specimen: PBMCs. These receptors all stem from a woman aged 45-60 years in good health and CMV-seropositive.

This clone has more than one count but fewer than ten. The chain has TRBV5-5 and TRBJ2-1; weak D call: TRBD1 (6 bases). Trimming took off 5 bases at V and 1 base at J, with 13 bases between the two ends. The CDR3 sequence is 15 residues long. Looked up from germline, CDR1 is SGHKS and CDR2 is YYEKEE (reference sequence). CDR3: CASSLGQISYNEQFF. The CDR3, as DNA: TGTGCCAGCAGTCTAGGACAGATTTCCTACAATGAGCAGTTCTTC.

The V call is TRBV28, the J call TRBJ2-7, with D perhaps TRBD2 (6 bases). Germline lookup yields CDR1 MDHEN and CDR2 SYDVKM. The CDR3 runs 12 residues. CDR3 amino acids: CDRRRAPYEQYF. Written as DNA, the CDR3 is TGTGACCGGCGGAGGGCCCCCTACGAGCAGTACTTC.

The chain links TRBV4-2 to TRBJ2-5, with TRBD2 as a possible D gene (5 bases). CDR1 and CDR2 from the germline V gene are LGHNA and YNFKEQ. The CDR3 runs to 14 residues. The V and J ends lost 2 bases and 4 bases respectively, with 11 bases between them. Here the CDR3 reads CASSQLRERETQYF. For the CDR3, the DNA is TGTGCCAGCAGCCAACTCCGGGAAAGAGAGACCCAGTACTTC.

The V and J genes are TRBV27 and TRBJ2-5; 15 nucleotides agree with TRBD2. Per the germline V gene, CDR1 is MNHEY and CDR2 is SMNVEV (reference sequence). The CDR3 has 17 residues. The junction had 10 bases not matched to a gene; V was cut back by 6 bases and J by 5 bases. The CDR3 sequence: CASSQPGLAGGWETQYF. The CDR3 nucleotides read TGTGCCAGCAGCCAACCGGGACTAGCGGGGGGTTGGGAGACCCAGTACTTC.

This chain uses TRBV27 with TRBJ1-2; the D gene is possibly TRBD1 (5 bases). V was clipped by 2 bases and J by 2 bases, with 6 bases between them. CDR1 MNHEY and CDR2 SMNVEV come from the germline V gene (reference sequence). The CDR3 extends over 13 amino acids. CDR3 sequence (DNA): TGTGCCAGCAGTTTAAGACAGAACTATGGCTACACCTTC. Protein: CASSLRQNYGYTF.

This chain uses TRBV30 with TRBJ2-5, with D unclear. The CDR3 is made up of 11 amino acids. V lost 3 bases and J lost 5, with 7 bases in between. From germline, CDR1 is GTSNPN and CDR2 SVGIG (reference sequence). The CDR3 sequence is CAWSAQETQYF. CDR3 bases: TGTGCCTGGAGCGCACAGGAGACCCAGTACTTC.

The chain carries TRBV29-1 and TRBJ2-7; 7 bases agree with TRBD1. This CDR3 is built from 16 residues. Trimming removed 6 bases from V and 3 bases from J; junction bases left unmatched: 17. Germline assignment: CDR1 SQVTM and CDR2 ANQGSEA. CDR3 in DNA: TGCAGCGTGGCGTCCGGGACAGCATCACGCTACTACGAGCAGTACTTC. It is translated as CSVASGTASRYYEQYF.

This sequence joins TRBV5-1 and TRBJ2-7; 12 positions match TRBD1. There are 13 residues in the CDR3. Trimming took 6 bases from V and 7 from J; bases not matched to a gene: 5. From germline, CDR1 is SGHRS and CDR2 YFSETQ. CDR3 nucleotide sequence: TGCGCCAGCAAGGGACAGGGGGCGGGAGAGCAGTACTTC. It codes for CASKGQGAGEQYF.

This chain uses TRBV4-1 with TRBJ2-7; D is perhaps TRBD2 (5 bases). Trimming left V 4 bases short and J 3 bases short, with 16 bases between. Germline-derived CDR1 and CDR2 are MGHRA and YSYEKL. CDR3 length: 15 residues. The CDR3 coding sequence is TGCGCCAGCAGCCTAAGTAAAATAGGACTCTACGAGCAGTACTTC. It translates to CASSLSKIGLYEQYF.

Comment on this clone: The junction departs from germline at one end; a sequencing error may be responsible. The chain links TRBV7-2 to TRBJ1-2; 8 bases match TRBD1. The CDR3 length is 14 residues. Germline CDR1 and CDR2: SGHTA and FQGNSA. The chain's CDR3 is CASSLPRIPGGEAF. CDR3 coding DNA: TGTGCCAGCAGCTTACCCCGTATCCCAGGGGGCGAAGCCTTC.

This sequence joins TRBV29-1 and TRBJ1-1, with D unclear. CDR3 length: 12 residues. V lost 4 bases to trimming and J lost 7 bases, with 13 bases between them. Per the germline V gene, CDR1 is SQVTM and CDR2 is ANQGSEA. The CDR3 protein is CSVVPMSVEAFF. The CDR3 nucleotides read TGCAGCGTTGTCCCGATGTCGGTTGAAGCTTTCTTT. The full variable domain, with the rest looked up from reference TRBV29-1 and TRBJ1-1, is SAVISQKPSRDICQRGTSLTIQCQVDSQVTMMFWYRQQPGQSLTLIATANQGSEATYESGFVIDKFPISRPNLTFSTLTVSNMSPEDSSIYLCSVVPMSVEAFFGQGTRLTVV.

The chain uses TRBV7-9 and TRBJ2-3; the D gene is possibly TRBD2 (6 bases). Trimming shortened V by 4 bases and J by 2 bases, and 10 bases separated the two germline ends. CDR3 size: 14 residues. CDR1 and CDR2 from the germline V gene are SEHNR and FQNEAQ (reference sequence). CDR3 sequence: CASSSGGFTDTQYF. The CDR3 DNA sequence: TGTGCCAGCAGCTCCGGGGGTTTCACAGATACGCAGTATTTT.

This clone was observed a handful of times. The chain joins TRBV18 to TRBJ2-2, with 9 nucleotides matching TRBD2. The length of the CDR3 is 16 residues. Per the germline V gene, CDR1 is KGHSH and CDR2 is LQKENI. The trim removed 2 bases at V and 4 bases at J, leaving 5 bases unmatched. The CDR3 DNA is TGTGCCAGCTCACCAGTAGTAGCGGGAGTCACCGGGGAGCTGTTTTTT. This codes for CASSPVVAGVTGELFF.

The chain recombines TRBV6-6 with TRBJ2-4; a weak D match, TRBD2 (5 bases). In germline, CDR1 is MNHNY, CDR2 SVGAGI (reference sequence). V was pared by 10 bases and J by 8 bases, with 15 bases between. The CDR3 totals 12 residues. The CDR3 bases are TGTGCCACCGCGAAGGAAGCGGACATTCAGTACTTC. Translating it yields CATAKEADIQYF.

The gene calls are TRBV18 and TRBJ2-7, with 9 bases matching TRBD1. The ends lost 6 bases at V and 5 bases at J; junction bases unmatched: 8. The V gene's germline CDR1 is KGHSH and CDR2 LQKENI. This CDR3 contains 14 residues. The CDR3 sequence: CASSRDRDRDEQYF. The CDR3 DNA sequence: TGTGCCAGCTCTCGGGACAGGGATCGCGACGAGCAGTACTTC. Variable domain in full (rest from reference TRBV18 and TRBJ2-7): NAGVMQNPRHLVRRRGQEARLRCSPMKGHSHVYWYRQLPEEGLKFMVYLQKENIIDESGMPKERFSAEFPKEGPSILRIQQVVRGDSAAYFCASSRDRDRDEQYFGPGTRLTVT.

This chain joins TRBV5-1 and TRBJ2-2, with D perhaps TRBD1 (6 bases). Germline loops: CDR1 SGHRS, CDR2 YFSETQ. V was shortened by 2 bases and J by 4 bases, with 12 bases between the two germline ends. The CDR3 contains 15 residues. The CDR3 nucleotides read TGCGCCAGCAGCTTTGACAGGCCCATCACCGGGGAGCTGTTTTTT. As protein: CASSFDRPITGELFF.

Note on this clone: The sample contains more than one DNA sequence encoding this CDR3. This chain connects TRBV19 to TRBJ1-2; unclear D gene. The CDR3 length is 15 residues. Trimming pared 4 bases from V and 9 bases from J, leaving 21 bases between. Germline values: CDR1 LNHDA, CDR2 SQIVND (reference sequence). The CDR3 DNA follows: TGTGCCAGTAGTACCCGATCCCGGGATAGACATAGCTACACCTTC. This translates into CASSTRSRDRHSYTF.